The TCR beta chain described here comes from a study of cytomegalovirus exposure and HLA in healthy donors. General study findings and limits: CMV serostatus was the sole immune exposure data available.

As regards this clone: Its antigen is undetermined.

PCR was performed using 60 Vbeta and 13 Jbeta primers. Profiling relied on immunoSEQ multiplex PCR, and the TCRdb table lists in-frame clones only, not all of them. The sample consists of some 51,000 clones, roughly 71% of them appearing once. The CDR3 loop spans 14 amino acids. V lost 3 bases to trimming and J lost 1 base, with 12 bases between them. The germline gives CDR1 SQVTM, CDR2 ANQGSEA. The chain joins TRBV29-1 to TRBJ1-2; no firm D call. The sequence was obtained from a middle-aged man in good health and CMV-seropositive. Sequencing input: PBMCs. CDR3 region: CSVEHSLFNYGYTF. The CDR3 DNA reads as TGCAGCGTTGAGCACAGTCTCTTTAACTATGGCTACACCTTC.